The following is a T cell receptor (beta chain) sequence with its context. This sample was included in a study of T cell changes during pregnancy in multiple sclerosis. The CDR3 extends over 17 amino acids. Germline CDR1 reads LNHDA; CDR2 reads SQIVND (reference sequence). V lost 7 bases, J lost 5 bases, and 24 bases lay in between. Assay: immunoSEQ multiplex PCR; the TCRdb copy retains only in-frame clones and omits some. The repertoire holds 85,000 to 130,000 clones, with about 90% as singletons. The TCR sequence derives from a female donor with multiple sclerosis, enrolled in a pregnancy study. The material was peripheral blood, obtained after pregnancy. The V gene is TRBV19, the J gene TRBJ1-5, with D possibly being TRBD1 (6 bases). The CDR3, as DNA: TGTGCCAGTACCTCTCAACGGGGGGCGGGAAAGGATCAGCCCCAGCATTTT. Translating gives CASTSQRGAGKDQPQHF.